This T cell receptor (beta chain) was captured in a study of spatial heterogeneity in lung cancer. Study context: Beta-chain sequences consistently outnumbered alpha-chain sequences in detection.

Time point reported: sample taken at primary tumor resection. TCRs were sequenced from unsorted whole RNA of tumor, nontumor lung or PBMC. The CDR3 loop spans 15 amino acids. Looked up from germline, CDR1 is SEHNR and CDR2 is FQNEAQ (reference sequence). After removal of 5 bases from V and 3 bases from J, the junction contained 5 bases not matched to a gene. On each TCR cDNA molecule, a unique molecular identifier was present. MiXCR was run by TCRdb on the 5' RACE reads, yielding one entry per CDR3 protein. This sample has approximately 52,000 distinct CDR3 sequences, with around 6.7% found just once. This clonotype was counted a few times.

The source was PBMCs, collected at surgery. The source is a female donor with early-stage non-small cell lung cancer. The V and J genes are TRBV7-9 and TRBJ1-3; 9 positions match TRBD1. CDR3 DNA sequence: TGTGCCAGCAGCCCGGGACAGGGCCTTGGAAACACCATATATTTT. It is translated as CASSPGQGLGNTIYF.